Shown below are 18 T cell receptor beta chains from a single sample sequenced in a study of blood T cell repertoires in COVID-19 (dated by TCRdb to about 2020). Libraries were made using the immunoSEQ multiplex PCR assay. The table comes from immuneACCESS by way of TCRdb, which keeps in-frame sequences with V and J called. Part of the clones is missing from these tables; in studies checked, under half for an unresolved V gene and the rest for unknown reasons. In this sample the table shows 150,000 to 200,000 clones, about 92% of which occur a single time. Roughly a sixth of the sample lies in the top ten. Sequencing was carried out using peripheral blood. Receptors originate from a man aged 55 to 70 with active or convalescent COVID-19.

The J gene is TRBJ2-1, the V gene TRBV18; 7 nucleotides agree with TRBD1. CDR1 is KGHSH, CDR2 LQKENI, per germline. After removal of 2 bases from V and 4 bases from J, the junction contained 5 bases not matched to a gene. The CDR3 loop spans 15 amino acids. The CDR3 reads CASSPRDSLYNEQFF. CDR3 DNA: TGTGCCAGCTCACCAAGGGACAGCCTTTACAATGAGCAGTTCTTC.

This sequence joins TRBV5-6 and TRBJ2-1; the match to TRBD2 covers 7 bases. This CDR3 has 16 amino acids. Germline loops: CDR1 SGHDT, CDR2 YYEEEE. V shed 6 bases and J 1 base; nucleotides not matched to a gene: 10. The DNA of the CDR3 is TGTGCCAGCACCCCGCTAGCGGCGTTTTCCTACAATGAGCAGTTCTTC. The encoded protein is CASTPLAAFSYNEQFF.

This chain links TRBV3-1 (or the pseudogene TRBV3-2) with TRBJ1-1, with a weak D call TRBD1 (5 bases). This CDR3 has 15 residues. Germline loops: CDR1 LGHDT, CDR2 YNNKEL (reference sequence). V lost 5 bases and J lost 4, with 17 bases in between. The CDR3 nucleotides are TGTGCCAGCAGCTTGAATGCGGGGCTGAGCACTGAAGCTTTCTTT. This encodes CASSLNAGLSTEAFF.

V gene TRBV5-1 combines with J gene TRBJ2-7; 8 nucleotides agree with TRBD1. Germline CDR1 reads SGHRS; CDR2 reads YFSETQ. V was pared by 2 bases and J by 3 bases, with 4 bases of the junction left unmatched. The CDR3 is made up of 14 amino acids. The CDR3 protein is CASSFRDRNYEQYF. The CDR3 DNA follows: TGCGCCAGCAGCTTCCGGGACAGGAACTACGAGCAGTACTTC.

The chain combines TRBV7-6 with TRBJ1-1, with D tentatively TRBD1 (5 bases). The germline CDR1 and CDR2 sequences are SGHVS and FNYEAQ. This CDR3 spans 15 amino acids. V was shortened by 5 bases and J by 4 bases, with 17 bases between the two germline ends. In DNA form, the CDR3 reads TGTGCCAGCAGCCTAGAGGGGTTTTCCGCCACTGAAGCTTTCTTT. Its protein product is CASSLEGFSATEAFF.

V and J are TRBV28 and TRBJ2-7; tentatively, D is TRBD1 (6 bases). V shed 3 bases and J shed 5 bases, with 14 bases lying between them. Germline V gives CDR1 MDHEN, CDR2 SYDVKM. CDR3 size: 14 residues. The CDR3 nucleotides are TGTGCCAGCAGTTTTTCACAGGGAACGAACGAGCAGTACTTC. Its translation: CASSFSQGTNEQYF. Full variable domain (missing parts from reference TRBV28 and TRBJ2-7): DVKVTQSSRYLVKRTGEKVFLECVQDMDHENMFWYRQDPGLGLRLIYFSYDVKMKEKGDIPEGYSVSREKKERFSLILESASTNQTSMYLCASSFSQGTNEQYFGPGTRLTVT.

V is TRBV29-1 and J is TRBJ2-3, with TRBD2 as a possible D gene (5 bases). Trimming pared 4 bases from V and 0 bases from J, leaving 8 bases between. This CDR3 is 13 amino acids long. Germline CDR1 SQVTM, CDR2 ANQGSEA. The CDR3 spells CSVGTLSTDTQYF. The DNA of the CDR3 is TGCAGCGTTGGGACTTTAAGCACAGATACGCAGTATTTT.

The chain combines TRBV15 with TRBJ2-7, with a possible D match to TRBD2 (6 bases). The germline V gene has CDR1 LNHNV and CDR2 YYDKDF (reference sequence). Trimming stripped 1 base from V and 2 bases from J, with 9 bases between. CDR3 length: 14 residues. The CDR3 region has the DNA TGTGCCACCAGCAGAGGATCGGGGGCCTACGAGCAGTACTTC. This codes for CATSRGSGAYEQYF. Drawing the rest from reference TRBV15 and TRBJ2-7, the complete variable domain is DAMVIQNPRYQVTQFGKPVTLSCSQTLNHNVMYWYQQKSSQAPKLLFHYYDKDFNNEADTPDNFQSRRPNTSFCFLDIRSPGLGDTAMYLCATSRGSGAYEQYFGPGTRLTVT.

This clone was found a few times. CDR3 region: CASSPYEGGTNQPQHF. CDR3 coding DNA: TGTGCCAGCTCACCATACGAGGGAGGGACAAATCAGCCCCAGCATTTT. The rearrangement links TRBV18 to TRBJ1-5; possible D gene TRBD1, 6 bases. The CDR3 consists of 16 residues. The germline V gene has CDR1 KGHSH and CDR2 LQKENI. Trimming removed 2 bases at V and 4 bases at J, with 15 bases between.

The chain has TRBV27 and TRBJ2-7, with TRBD1 matching over 7 bases. Trimming removed 3 bases from V and 6 bases from J; junction bases left unmatched: 11. The germline V gene has CDR1 MNHEY and CDR2 SMNVEV (reference sequence). This CDR3 is 15 amino acids long. The CDR3 sequence is CASSLYGTEPTEQYF. The CDR3, as DNA: TGTGCCAGCAGTTTGTACGGGACAGAGCCTACCGAGCAGTACTTC.

This rearrangement joins TRBV6-6 to TRBJ1-1, with TRBD1 identical over 8 bases. The germline V gene encodes CDR1 MNHNY and CDR2 SVGAGI (reference sequence). This CDR3 is 16 amino acids long. Trimming took 2 bases from V and 7 from J; bases not matched to a gene: 12. As DNA, the CDR3 is TGTGCCAGCAGTTACGCCCTGACAGGGGCCGCAGGTGAAGCTTTCTTT. Protein product: CASSYALTGAAGEAFF.

Only one count was recorded for this clone. The rearrangement links TRBV18 to TRBJ1-5, with D unresolved. The CDR3 is 14 amino acids. The germline V gene has CDR1 KGHSH and CDR2 LQKENI. V dropped 3 bases and J dropped 4 bases, with 10 bases sitting between them. The CDR3 nucleotides read TGTGCCAGCTCACCCGGTTTCGGTAATCAGCCCCAGCATTTT. The encoded protein is CASSPGFGNQPQHF.

This chain links TRBV6-5 with TRBJ1-1, with 8 positions matching TRBD1. The germline gives CDR1 MNHEY, CDR2 SVGAGI. The V and J ends lost 4 bases and 5 bases, in that order; junction bases with no gene match: 6. CDR3 length: 14 amino acids. CDR3 loop: CASSLEQGETEAFF. Written as DNA, the CDR3 is TGTGCCAGCAGTTTGGAACAGGGGGAGACTGAAGCTTTCTTT.

The rearrangement joins TRBV11-2 to TRBJ1-4; 7 nucleotides align to TRBD1. Germline assignment: CDR1 SGHAT and CDR2 FQNNGV. There are 16 residues in the CDR3. V shed 2 bases, J shed 5 bases, and the junction held 8 bases outside the gene matches. CDR3 region: CASSLNPDRYNEKLFF. The CDR3 nucleotides are TGTGCCAGCAGCTTAAACCCGGACAGGTACAATGAAAAACTGTTTTTT. The variable domain in full, completed from reference TRBV11-2 and TRBJ1-4, reads EAGVAQSPRYKIIEKRQSVAFWCNPISGHATLYWYQQILGQGPKLLIQFQNNGVVDDSQLPKDRFSAERLKGVDSTLKIQPAKLEDSAVYLCASSLNPDRYNEKLFFGSGTQLSVL.

The chain carries TRBV7-9 and TRBJ1-1; 8 bases agree with TRBD1. Germline-derived CDR1 and CDR2 are SEHNR and FQNEAQ (reference sequence). This CDR3 has 15 amino acids. J was trimmed by 5 bases and V by 5 bases; bases with no gene match: 10. CDR3 nucleotide sequence: TGTGCCAGCAGCCTACATGGACAGGGATGGACTGAAGCTTTCTTT. Its protein is CASSLHGQGWTEAFF.

This chain uses TRBV2 with TRBJ1-2, with D maybe TRBD1 (6 bases). Per germline, CDR1 SNHLY and CDR2 FYNNEI. V dropped 1 base and J dropped 4 bases, with 10 bases sitting between them. This CDR3 contains 14 residues. In DNA, the CDR3 is TGTGCCAGCAGTGAAGTGACAGGCAGCTATGGCTACACCTTC. Translated, it gives CASSEVTGSYGYTF.

This chain links TRBV7-9 with TRBJ1-6; 7 nucleotides align to TRBD1. Germline V CDR1 and CDR2: SEHNR, FQNEAQ (reference sequence). V lost 3 bases, J lost 7 bases, and 6 bases stayed unmatched. This CDR3 has 15 amino acids. The CDR3 is CASSLGDSSNSPLHF. The CDR3 DNA follows: TGTGCCAGCAGCTTGGGGGACAGCTCAAATTCACCCCTCCACTTT.

The chain has TRBV30 and TRBJ1-2; 8 nucleotides match TRBD1. CDR1 and CDR2 (germline): GTSNPN, SVGIG (reference sequence). After removal of 2 bases from V and 11 bases from J, the junction contained 4 bases not matched to a gene. This CDR3 comprises 11 residues. The CDR3 region is CAWSRTGSYTF. CDR3 DNA sequence: TGTGCCTGGAGTAGGACAGGGAGTTACACCTTC.